A single sample is the source of the 2 T cell receptor beta chains below, sequenced in a study of T-cell reconstitution after alpha-beta-depleted transplantation in children. Unique molecular identifiers were incorporated into the prepared TCRbeta library. TCRdb passed the PCR reads through MiXCR, listing each CDR3 protein once. The repertoire holds nearly 20,000 distinct CDR3 sequences, roughly 13% seen once, with 35% in the top ten. The source material was PBMCs, mostly from graft donor cells, sampled 60 days after TCRalphabeta/CD19-depleted stem cell transplant. These receptor sequences come from a female patient aged 2-15 years who had a stem cell transplant for congenital amegakaryocytic thrombocytopenia, so the T cells may come from the graft donor.

J is TRBJ2-7 and V is TRBV7-9; D possibly matches TRBD1 or TRBD2 (6 bases each). The CDR3 covers 16 residues. Germline V gene sequence: CDR1 SEHNR, CDR2 FQNEAQ (reference sequence). The V end was cut by 2 bases, the J end by 5 bases, with 19 bases between. The CDR3 nucleotides are TGTGCCAGCAGCTTATCCCGGGGGCGCCTTGAGGACGAGCAGTACTTC. Its translation: CASSLSRGRLEDEQYF.

This clonotype occurred many times. The chain's CDR3 is CASSLRGGSSYNEQFF. The CDR3 bases are TGTGCCAGCAGCTTAAGGGGCGGAAGCTCCTACAATGAGCAGTTCTTC. The chain recombines TRBV7-8 with TRBJ2-1; D might be TRBD1 (5 bases). CDR3 size: 16 residues. The germline gives CDR1 SGHVS, CDR2 FQNEAQ. Trimming removed 2 bases from V and 0 bases from J, with 11 bases in between.